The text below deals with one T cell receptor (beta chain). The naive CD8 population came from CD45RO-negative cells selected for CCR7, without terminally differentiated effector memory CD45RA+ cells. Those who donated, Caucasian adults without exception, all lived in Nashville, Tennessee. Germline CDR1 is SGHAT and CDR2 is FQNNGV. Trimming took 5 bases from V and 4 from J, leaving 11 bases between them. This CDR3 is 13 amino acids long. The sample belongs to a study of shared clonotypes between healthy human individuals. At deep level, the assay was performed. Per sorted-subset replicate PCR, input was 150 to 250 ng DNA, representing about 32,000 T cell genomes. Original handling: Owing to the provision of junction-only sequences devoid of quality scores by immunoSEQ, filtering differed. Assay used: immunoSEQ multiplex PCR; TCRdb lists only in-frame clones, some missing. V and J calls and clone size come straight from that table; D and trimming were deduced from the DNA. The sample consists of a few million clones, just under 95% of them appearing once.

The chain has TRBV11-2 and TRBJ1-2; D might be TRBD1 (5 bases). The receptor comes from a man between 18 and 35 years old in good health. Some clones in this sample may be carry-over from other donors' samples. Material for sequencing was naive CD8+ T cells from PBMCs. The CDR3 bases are TGTGCCAGCAGCCCCATCGGGGCCTATGGCTACACCTTC. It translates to CASSPIGAYGYTF.